Sequencing of this T cell receptor (beta chain) was carried out in a study of cytomegalovirus exposure and HLA in healthy donors. This PCR relied on a set of 60 Vbeta primers and 13 Jbeta primers. Measured with immunoSEQ multiplex PCR; TCRdb has only the in-frame clones, and not every one. The data hold approximately 220,000 clones, with roughly 80% observed a single time. The CDR3 is made up of 15 amino acids. Germline loops: CDR1 LNHDA, CDR2 SQIVND (reference sequence). Trimming cost V 7 bases and J 5 bases; bases outside gene matches: 10. This clone occurred a few times. Its antigen is undetermined. Points from the study as a whole: Later on, a genetic analysis was performed. It linked a missense variant in DCLRE1C with V- and J-gene trimming of TCR beta. An apparent linkage of common viral pathogens to several of the most significant clusters emerged in a later analysis. HLA alleles showed associations with 15,000 to 20,000 TCR beta sequences in a later analysis, at a 0.05 false discovery rate.

The chain employs TRBV19 and TRBJ1-5; 8 bases are a match to TRBD1. The sequencing sample was made of PBMCs. The clonotype comes from a girl aged 2 to 10 in good health and CMV-seronegative. CDR3 sequence (DNA): TGTGCCAGTAATAAGGACAGGGTCGGCCATCAGCCCCAGCATTTT. Translating it yields CASNKDRVGHQPQHF.